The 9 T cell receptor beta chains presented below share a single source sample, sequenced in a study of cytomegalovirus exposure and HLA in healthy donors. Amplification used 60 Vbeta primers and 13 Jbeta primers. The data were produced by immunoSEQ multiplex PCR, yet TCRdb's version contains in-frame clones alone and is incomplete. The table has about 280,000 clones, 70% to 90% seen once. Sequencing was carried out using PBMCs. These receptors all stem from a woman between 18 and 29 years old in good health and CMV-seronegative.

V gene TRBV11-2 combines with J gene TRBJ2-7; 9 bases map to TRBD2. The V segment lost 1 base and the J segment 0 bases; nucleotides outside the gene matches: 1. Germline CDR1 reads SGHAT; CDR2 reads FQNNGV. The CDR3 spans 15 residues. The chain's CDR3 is CASSLASGDSYEQYF. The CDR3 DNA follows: TGTGCCAGCAGCTTAGCTAGCGGGGACTCCTACGAGCAGTACTTC.

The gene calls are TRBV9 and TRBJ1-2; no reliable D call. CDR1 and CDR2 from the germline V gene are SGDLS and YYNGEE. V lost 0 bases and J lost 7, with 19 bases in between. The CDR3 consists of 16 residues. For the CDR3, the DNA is TGTGCCAGCAGCGTAGGGGTGGGTAGCGTCGATGGTGGCTACACCTTC. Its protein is CASSVGVGSVDGGYTF.

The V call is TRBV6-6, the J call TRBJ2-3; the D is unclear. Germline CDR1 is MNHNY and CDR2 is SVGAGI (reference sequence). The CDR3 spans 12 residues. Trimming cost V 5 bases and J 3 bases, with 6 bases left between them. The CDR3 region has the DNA TGTGCCAGCAGTCCCACAACAGATACGCAGTATTTT. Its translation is CASSPTTDTQYF.

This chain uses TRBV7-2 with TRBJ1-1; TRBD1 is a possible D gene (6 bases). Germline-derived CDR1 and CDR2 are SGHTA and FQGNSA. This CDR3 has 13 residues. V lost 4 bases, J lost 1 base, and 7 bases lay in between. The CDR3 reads CASSSGQNTEAFF. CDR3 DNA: TGTGCCAGCAGCTCGGGACAGAACACTGAAGCTTTCTTT.

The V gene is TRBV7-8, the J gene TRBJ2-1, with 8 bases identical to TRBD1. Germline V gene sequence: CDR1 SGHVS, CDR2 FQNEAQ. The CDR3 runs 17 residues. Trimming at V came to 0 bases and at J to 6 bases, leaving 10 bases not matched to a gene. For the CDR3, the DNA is TGTGCCAGCAGCTTAGCGCGTCGGACAGGGAGGCTCAATGAGCAGTTCTTC. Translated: CASSLARRTGRLNEQFF.

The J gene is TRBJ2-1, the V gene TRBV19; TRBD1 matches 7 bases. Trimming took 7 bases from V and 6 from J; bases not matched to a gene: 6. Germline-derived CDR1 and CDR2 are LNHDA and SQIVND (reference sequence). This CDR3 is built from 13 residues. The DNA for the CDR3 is TGTGCCAGTACCTCCCCAGGGGGCAATGAGCAGTTCTTC. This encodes CASTSPGGNEQFF.

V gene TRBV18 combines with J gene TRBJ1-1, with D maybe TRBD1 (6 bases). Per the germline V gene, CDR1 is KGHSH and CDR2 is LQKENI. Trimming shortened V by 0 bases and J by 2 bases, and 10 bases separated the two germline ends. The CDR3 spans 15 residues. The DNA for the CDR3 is TGTGCCAGCTCACCACCGGTACAGGGCAACACTGAAGCTTTCTTT. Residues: CASSPPVQGNTEAFF.

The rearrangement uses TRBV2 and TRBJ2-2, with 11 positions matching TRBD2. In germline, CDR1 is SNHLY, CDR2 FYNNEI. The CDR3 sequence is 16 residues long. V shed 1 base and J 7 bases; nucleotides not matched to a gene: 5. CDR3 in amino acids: CASSEETSGVGGELFF. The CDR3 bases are TGTGCCAGCAGTGAAGAGACTAGCGGGGTTGGCGGGGAGCTGTTTTTT.

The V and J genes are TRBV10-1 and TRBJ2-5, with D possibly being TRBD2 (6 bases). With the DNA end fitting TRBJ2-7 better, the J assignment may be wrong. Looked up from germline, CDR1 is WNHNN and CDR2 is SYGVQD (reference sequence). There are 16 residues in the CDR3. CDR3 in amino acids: CASSEGKRAPPYEQYF. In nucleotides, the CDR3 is TGCGCCAGCAGTGAGGGAAAGCGGGCCCCCCCCTACGAGCAGTACTTC.